One and the same sample provided the 30 T cell receptor beta chains below, sequenced in a study of control samples from healthy donors and cancer patients. Assay used: immunoSEQ multiplex PCR; TCRdb lists only in-frame clones, some missing. The repertoire consists of 50,000 or so clones, with over 85% occurring once and the leading ten covering less than 3%. Sequencing used blood. These receptors were collected from a man younger than 40 in good health.

The chain employs TRBV4-1 and TRBJ2-7; possible D gene TRBD2, 5 bases. The CDR3 consists of 15 residues. V was pared by 4 bases and J by 4 bases, with 17 bases between. Looked up from germline, CDR1 is MGHRA and CDR2 is YSYEKL. CDR3 nucleotide sequence: TGCGCCAGCAGCCCGGTCGGACGGGATGTATACGAGCAGTACTTC. Translated: CASSPVGRDVYEQYF.

The genes are TRBV12-5 and TRBJ1-5; D remains unclear. Germline V gene sequence: CDR1 LGHNT, CDR2 FRNRAP. There are 14 residues in the CDR3. The V end lost 6 bases, the J end lost 0 bases, and 9 bases lay between the germline ends. The CDR3 coding sequence is TGTGCTAGTGGCCCTGACAATAGCAATCAGCCCCAGCATTTT. Translation gives CASGPDNSNQPQHF.

The chain recombines TRBV27 with TRBJ2-1; 7 positions agree with TRBD1. The J segment lost 5 bases and the V segment lost 5 bases, leaving 3 bases of the junction unmatched. This CDR3 is built from 13 residues. In germline, CDR1 is MNHEY, CDR2 SMNVEV (reference sequence). CDR3 amino acids: CASSRDRDNEQFF. CDR3 sequence (DNA): TGTGCCAGCAGTAGGGACAGAGACAATGAGCAGTTCTTC.

V usage is TRBV7-6 and J usage is TRBJ2-5; D is unresolved. Looked up from germline, CDR1 is SGHVS and CDR2 is FNYEAQ. CDR3 size: 13 residues. Trimming cost V 5 bases and J 0 bases, with 7 bases left between them. Here the CDR3 DNA reads TGTGCCAGCAGCCACGACAACCAAGAGACCCAGTACTTC. Protein sequence: CASSHDNQETQYF.

The CDR3 reads CSASGGGGLTDTQYF. The CDR3 DNA sequence: TGCAGTGCTAGTGGCGGCGGGGGACTCACAGATACGCAGTATTTT. The chain carries TRBV20-1 and TRBJ2-3, with 7 bases lining up with TRBD2. V shed 3 bases, J shed 2 bases, and the junction held 8 bases outside the gene matches. Germline V gives CDR1 DFQATT, CDR2 SNEGSKA (reference sequence). The CDR3 sequence is 15 residues long.

The chain is built from TRBV5-1 and TRBJ1-2, with 7 bases aligning to TRBD1. Trimming cost V 4 bases and J 5 bases; bases outside gene matches: 5. Germline V lookup: CDR1 SGHRS, CDR2 YFSETQ. The CDR3 covers 13 residues. The CDR3 DNA sequence: TGCGCCAGCAGCCCGGGACAGAGTTATGGCTACACCTTC. It is translated as CASSPGQSYGYTF.

The chain uses TRBV15 and TRBJ2-2; 10 bases map to TRBD2. J lost 6 bases, V lost 5 bases, and 12 bases had no gene match. The CDR3 runs to 17 residues. Germline-derived CDR1 and CDR2 are LNHNV and YYDKDF (reference sequence). The CDR3 reads CATSRTAKLAGSGELFF. CDR3 nucleotide sequence: TGTGCCACCAGCCGAACGGCGAAACTAGCGGGATCCGGGGAGCTGTTTTTT.

J is TRBJ2-2 and V is TRBV28; no reliable D call. The CDR3 runs to 14 residues. The germline V gene has CDR1 MDHEN and CDR2 SYDVKM. Trimming cost V 6 bases and J 6 bases, with 14 bases left between them. The CDR3 region is CASSRRPRSGELFF. CDR3 bases: TGTGCCAGCAGCCGCCGGCCGAGATCCGGGGAGCTGTTTTTT.

The chain couples TRBV2 to TRBJ1-2; D not resolved. The V end was cut by 4 bases, the J end by 0 bases, with 9 bases between. CDR3 length: 14 amino acids. CDR1 SNHLY and CDR2 FYNNEI come from the germline V gene. The CDR3 is CASSARASNYGYTF. CDR3 bases: TGTGCCAGCAGTGCAAGGGCTTCTAACTATGGCTACACCTTC.

DNA of the CDR3: TGTGCCAGCAGTGGCGAGACAGGGAGAAAGAACACTGAAGCTTTCTTT. Its translation: CASSGETGRKNTEAFF. The rearrangement joins TRBV6-2 or TRBV6-3 to TRBJ1-1; 7 bases are a match to TRBD1. Germline loops: CDR1 MNHEY, CDR2 SVGEGT. V was pared by 5 bases and J by 1 base, with 10 bases of the junction left unmatched. CDR3 length: 16 residues.

This chain uses TRBV25-1 with TRBJ2-2, with a weak D call TRBD2 (6 bases). This CDR3 spans 15 amino acids. The V gene lost 6 bases and the J gene lost 7 bases, with 18 bases spanning the gap. Germline V lookup: CDR1 MGHDK, CDR2 SYGVNS. CDR3 DNA: TGTGCCAGCAGACCTGGGGGAGGTCGGGTCGGGGAGCTGTTTTTT. It codes for CASRPGGGRVGELFF. The complete variable domain, with remaining parts taken from reference TRBV25-1 and TRBJ2-2, reads EADIYQTPRYLVIGTGKKITLECSQTMGHDKMYWYQQDPGMELHLIHYSYGVNSTEKGDLSSESTVSRIRTEHFPLTLESARPSHTSQYLCASRPGGGRVGELFFGEGSRLTVL.

The chain is built from TRBV30 and TRBJ2-7; TRBD2 agrees at 8 bases. Trimming took 5 bases from V and 6 from J; bases not matched to a gene: 15. The CDR3 spans 15 residues. Germline-derived CDR1 and CDR2 are GTSNPN and SVGIG (reference sequence). CDR3 residues: CAWQSGGLVGFEQYF. The CDR3 nucleotides are TGTGCCTGGCAGAGCGGGGGACTTGTGGGCTTCGAGCAGTACTTC.

This clone was found once. This chain joins TRBV14 and TRBJ2-5; no clear D. Trimming removed 3 bases from V and 4 bases from J, with 9 bases in between. The CDR3 is 13 amino acids. Germline V gene data show CDR1 as SGHDN and CDR2 as FVKESK. The DNA for the CDR3 is TGTGCCAGCAGCCAGGTTCTACGAGAGACCCAGTACTTC. Encoded protein: CASSQVLRETQYF.

A single count supports this clone. This sequence joins TRBV9 and TRBJ2-1; D is possibly TRBD2 (5 bases). The CDR3 is 13 amino acids. The ends were cut back, 4 bases at V and 3 bases at J, with 8 bases in the middle. CDR1 and CDR2 (germline): SGDLS, YYNGEE. CDR3 nucleotide sequence: TGTGCCAGCAGCCCCGCGGGCTACAATGAGCAGTTCTTC. Protein product: CASSPAGYNEQFF.

The chain joins TRBV10-1 to TRBJ2-3, with D possibly being TRBD1 or TRBD2 (6 bases each). Germline assignment: CDR1 WNHNN and CDR2 SYGVQD (reference sequence). The CDR3 extends over 15 amino acids. V was shortened by 3 bases and J by 5 bases, with 15 bases between the two germline ends. The CDR3 protein is CASSDGGKGGDTQYF. DNA for the CDR3: TGCGCCAGCAGTGACGGGGGAAAAGGGGGAGATACGCAGTATTTT.

The rearrangement joins TRBV11-3 to TRBJ2-1; the D gene is possibly TRBD1 (8 bases). The V end lost 5 bases, the J end lost 7 bases, and 21 bases lay between the germline ends. The CDR3 is 16 amino acids. The germline V gene has CDR1 SGHNT and CDR2 YENEEA. CDR3 coding DNA: TGTGCCAGCAGCCCCCACACAGGGGGGGATAGGAATGAGCAGTTCTTC. It codes for CASSPHTGGDRNEQFF.

The CDR3 reads CASSLDPGPEEQFF. CDR3 coding DNA: TGTGCCAGCAGCTTAGACCCGGGGCCTGAGGAGCAGTTCTTC. The rearrangement uses TRBV7-2 and TRBJ2-1; the D call may be TRBD1 or TRBD2 (5 bases each). CDR3 length: 14 residues. The V gene's germline CDR1 is SGHTA and CDR2 FQGNSA. Deletions cut 1 base from V and 10 bases from J, with 14 bases between. Drawing the rest from reference TRBV7-2 and TRBJ2-1, the complete variable domain is GAGVSQSPSNKVTEKGKDVELRCDPISGHTALYWYRQSLGQGLEFLIYFQGNSAPDKSGLPSDRFSAERTGGSVSTLTIQRTQQEDSAVYLCASSLDPGPEEQFFGPGTRLTVL.

CDR3 amino acids: CASSIVRTSNQPQHF. Written as DNA, the CDR3 is TGTGCCAGTAGTATTGTCAGGACTAGCAATCAGCCCCAGCATTTT. The chain couples TRBV19 to TRBJ1-5; D not certain. The length of the CDR3 is 15 residues. V lost 3 bases, J lost 0 bases, and 9 bases lay in between. Germline V gives CDR1 LNHDA, CDR2 SQIVND (reference sequence).

The chain links TRBV5-1 to TRBJ2-7; 11 nucleotides line up with TRBD1. This CDR3 contains 14 residues. Germline-derived CDR1 and CDR2 are SGHRS and YFSETQ. The V segment lost 7 bases and the J segment 4 bases; nucleotides outside the gene matches: 7. The CDR3: CASGTGGSNYEQYF. CDR3 sequence (DNA): TGCGCCAGCGGGACAGGGGGGTCTAATTACGAGCAGTACTTC.

The chain carries TRBV28 and TRBJ1-5, with TRBD1 matching over 7 bases. V lost 6 bases and J lost 2; bases outside the gene matches: 10. Per the germline V gene, CDR1 is MDHEN and CDR2 is SYDVKM. The CDR3 sequence is 16 residues long. CDR3: CASRTGTVRGNQPQHF. The DNA for the CDR3 is TGTGCCAGCAGAACCGGGACAGTGAGAGGCAATCAGCCCCAGCATTTT.

The rearrangement joins TRBV18 to TRBJ2-5; 13 bases are a match to TRBD2. The CDR3 length is 15 residues. J was trimmed by 5 bases and V by 6 bases; bases with no gene match: 6. Germline CDR1 and CDR2: KGHSH and LQKENI. The DNA of the CDR3 is TGTGCCAGCTCCCGGACTAGCGGGAGTGGGGAGACCCAGTACTTC. Encoded protein: CASSRTSGSGETQYF.

DNA of the CDR3: TGTGCCAGCAGCCATGGGACTAGCCCTTACAATGAGCAGTTCTTC. It translates to CASSHGTSPYNEQFF. The rearrangement uses TRBV3-1 (or the pseudogene TRBV3-2) and TRBJ2-1; 9 bases fit TRBD2. Germline V gene data show CDR1 as LGHDT and CDR2 as YNNKEL (reference sequence). The junction had 4 bases not matched to a gene; V was cut back by 3 bases and J by 4 bases. This CDR3 has 15 residues.

The CDR3 loop reads CSVGTRNRGPNEQYF. The CDR3 bases are TGCAGCGTTGGGACCAGGAACAGGGGGCCCAACGAGCAGTACTTC. This chain joins TRBV29-1 and TRBJ2-7, with 9 bases identical to TRBD1. The V gene end was trimmed by 4 bases and the J gene end by 5 bases; junction bases not matched to a gene: 12. Germline V gene lookup returns CDR1 SQVTM and CDR2 ANQGSEA. This CDR3 has 15 residues.

Note on this clone: The junction departs from germline at one end; a sequencing error may be responsible. The chain couples TRBV19 to TRBJ2-7, with D possibly called TRBD1 or TRBD2 (5 bases each). This CDR3 has 17 amino acids. CDR1 is LNHDA, CDR2 SQIVND, per germline (reference sequence). The CDR3 loop is CASSIPTREGSSHEQYF. CDR3 sequence (DNA): TGTGCCAGTAGTATTCCAACCCGCGAGGGGAGCTCCCACGAGCAGTACTTC.

The chain has TRBV10-2 and TRBJ1-6; possible D gene TRBD1, 5 bases. The V end was cut by 1 base, the J end by 5 bases, with 9 bases between. This CDR3 contains 15 residues. Germline values: CDR1 WSHSY, CDR2 SAAADI. The CDR3 DNA is TGCGCCAGCAGTGAGTTGTTAGGGGATAATTCACCCCTCCACTTT. The encoded protein is CASSELLGDNSPLHF.

The chain uses TRBV13 and TRBJ1-6; D remains ambiguous. V was pared by 5 bases and J by 7 bases, with 12 bases between. CDR1 PRHDT and CDR2 FYEKMQ come from the germline V gene (reference sequence). CDR3 length equals 14 residues. Written as DNA, the CDR3 is TGTGCCAGCAGCCTAGAAGCCCAGAATTCACCCCTCCACTTT. It encodes CASSLEAQNSPLHF.

The chain is built from TRBV27 and TRBJ2-1; 8 bases align to TRBD1. Germline values: CDR1 MNHEY, CDR2 SMNVEV (reference sequence). CDR3 length: 17 residues. V was pared by 1 base and J by 4 bases, with 9 bases of the junction left unmatched. The CDR3 bases are TGTGCCAGCAGTTTATTCCCGGGACAGGCAGCGTACAATGAGCAGTTCTTC. Translation gives CASSLFPGQAAYNEQFF.

V usage is TRBV12-3 or TRBV12-4 and J usage is TRBJ2-2; TRBD1 might be the D (5 bases). This CDR3 region has 13 residues. V gave up 8 bases and J gave up 2 bases, with 9 bases separating them. As DNA, the CDR3 is TGTGCCAGCTGCAGGGCCAACACCGGGGAGCTGTTTTTT. Its protein product is CASCRANTGELFF.

The chain is built from TRBV12-3 or TRBV12-4 and TRBJ1-1, with D uncertain. V was trimmed by 3 bases and J by 5 bases, leaving 7 bases between them. This CDR3 has 12 residues. The DNA of the CDR3 is TGTGCCAGCAGTTTTATTGAAACTGAAGCTTTCTTT. Its protein is CASSFIETEAFF.

The chain recombines TRBV5-4 with TRBJ2-2; TRBD1 matches at 11 bases. After removal of 5 bases from V and 7 bases from J, the junction contained 4 bases not matched to a gene. The CDR3 totals 14 residues. The germline gives CDR1 SGHNT, CDR2 YYREEE (reference sequence). CDR3: CASRTGQGVGELFF. Written as DNA, the CDR3 is TGTGCCAGCAGAACGGGACAGGGGGTCGGGGAGCTGTTTTTT.